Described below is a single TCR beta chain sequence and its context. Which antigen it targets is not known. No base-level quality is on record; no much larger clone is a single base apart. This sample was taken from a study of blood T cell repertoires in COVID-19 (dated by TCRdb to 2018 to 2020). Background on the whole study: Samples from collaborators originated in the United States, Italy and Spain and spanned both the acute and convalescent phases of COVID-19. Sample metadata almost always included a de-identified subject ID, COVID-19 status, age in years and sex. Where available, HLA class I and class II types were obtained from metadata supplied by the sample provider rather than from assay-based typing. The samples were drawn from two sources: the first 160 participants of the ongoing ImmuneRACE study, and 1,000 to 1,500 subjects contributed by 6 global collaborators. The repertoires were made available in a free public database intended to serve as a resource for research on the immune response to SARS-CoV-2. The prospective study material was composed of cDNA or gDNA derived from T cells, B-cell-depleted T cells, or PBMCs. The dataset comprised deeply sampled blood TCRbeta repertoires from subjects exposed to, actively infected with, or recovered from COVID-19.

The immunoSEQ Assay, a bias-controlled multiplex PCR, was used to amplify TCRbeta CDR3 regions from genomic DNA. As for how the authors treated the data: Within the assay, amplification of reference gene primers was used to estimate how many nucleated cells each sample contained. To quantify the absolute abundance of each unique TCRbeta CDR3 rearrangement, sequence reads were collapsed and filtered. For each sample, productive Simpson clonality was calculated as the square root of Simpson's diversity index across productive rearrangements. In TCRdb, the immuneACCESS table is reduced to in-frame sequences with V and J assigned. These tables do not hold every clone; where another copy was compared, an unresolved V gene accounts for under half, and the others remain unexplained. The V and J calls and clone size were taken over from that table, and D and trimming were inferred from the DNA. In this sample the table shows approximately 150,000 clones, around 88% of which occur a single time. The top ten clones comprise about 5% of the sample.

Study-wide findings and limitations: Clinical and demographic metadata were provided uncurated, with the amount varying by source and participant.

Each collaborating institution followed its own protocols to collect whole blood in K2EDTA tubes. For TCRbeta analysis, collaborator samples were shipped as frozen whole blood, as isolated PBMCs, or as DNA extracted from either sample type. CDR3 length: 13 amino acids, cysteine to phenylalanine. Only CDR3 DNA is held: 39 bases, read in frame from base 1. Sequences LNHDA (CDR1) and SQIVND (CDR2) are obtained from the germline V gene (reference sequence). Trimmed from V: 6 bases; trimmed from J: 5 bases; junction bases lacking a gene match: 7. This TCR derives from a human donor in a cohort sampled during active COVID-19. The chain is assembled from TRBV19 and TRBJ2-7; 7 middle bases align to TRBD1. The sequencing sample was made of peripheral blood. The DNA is TGTGCCAGTAGCATATACAGGGGCCACGAGCAGTACTTC. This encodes CASSIYRGHEQYF.